Following are 22 T cell receptor beta chains from one sample sequenced in a study of T cells in women clearing cervical HPV infection. The table came from immunoSEQ multiplex PCR; TCRdb's copy has only in-frame clones and leaves some out. Reported are fewer than 35,000 clones; the ten largest clones contain about 17%. The source material was blood buffy coat. The receptors shown here come from a woman between 18 and 70 years old with a cervical HPV16 infection that either progressed to CIN3+ or cleared (not recorded which).

Points on this clone: The missing CDR3 end, 3 residues past where the read stops, is filled in from the germline J gene. The chain recombines TRBV20-1 with TRBJ1-3; D uncertain. V lost 5 bases and J lost 2, with 10 bases in between. The V gene's germline CDR1 is DFQATT and CDR2 SNEGSKA (reference sequence). The CDR3 covers 13 residues. CDR3 amino acids: CSAVGLTGNTIYF. The part of the CDR3 DNA that was read is TGCAGTGCTGTAGGACTTACTGGAAACACC.

As for this clone: Coverage ceases 3 residues before the CDR3 finishes, and the germline J gene fills in the end. V and J are TRBV11-2 and TRBJ2-2; D not resolved. V was cut by 7 bases and J by 6 bases, with 15 bases left in between. The CDR3 loop spans 14 amino acids. The germline V gene encodes CDR1 SGHAT and CDR2 FQNNGV. The covered CDR3 bases are TGTGCCAGCACCCTAAATACAGACCCCGGGGAG. Encoded protein: CASTLNTDPGE. From start to end, the CDR3 is CASTLNTDPGELFF.

With respect to this clone: The sequenced fragment ends 3 residues before the CDR3 boundary, so the rest is inferred from the germline J gene. This chain joins TRBV20-1 and TRBJ2-3; D unresolved. Per the germline V gene, CDR1 is DFQATT and CDR2 is SNEGSKA (reference sequence). This CDR3 contains 12 residues. Trimming removed 0 bases at V and 5 bases at J, with 6 bases between. CDR3 residues: CSARDQLDTQYF. The DNA read from the CDR3 is TGCAGTGCTAGAGATCAGTTAGATACG.

Comments on this clone: The read terminates 3 residues ahead of where the CDR3 ends, so the germline J gene completes it. This chain joins TRBV2 and TRBJ2-2; D is possibly TRBD1 (6 bases). The CDR3 has 13 amino acids. CDR1 is SNHLY, CDR2 FYNNEI, per germline. The part of the CDR3 DNA that was read is TGTGCCAGCAGAACGACAGGAAACGAAAAG. This gives the protein CASRTTGNEK. The whole CDR3 sequence reads CASRTTGNEKLFF.

Turning to this clone: The CDR3 is cut off 3 residues early in the read; its end comes from the germline J gene. The chain is built from TRBV2 and TRBJ2-3; 10 nucleotides align to TRBD2. The CDR3 is 13 residues long. The V gene's germline CDR1 is SNHLY and CDR2 FYNNEI. Incomplete CDR3 DNA: TGTGCCAGCAGTTATGGACTAGCGGAGACG. Translating gives CASSYGLAET. The complete CDR3 sequence is CASSYGLAETQYF.

Concerning this clone itself: Relative to the germline gene, one junction end is altered; a read error may explain this. Read coverage stops 3 residues before the CDR3 terminus; the germline J gene supplies the remainder. The chain joins TRBV4-2 to TRBJ1-5; 7 bases are a match to TRBD1. In germline, CDR1 is LGHNA, CDR2 YNFKEQ. There are 15 residues in the CDR3. The CDR3 bases that were read are TGCGCCAGCAGCCAAGATACGAAGGGGGCTCAGCCC. This gives the protein CASSQDTKGAQP. The CDR3 in full is CASSQDTKGAQPQHF.

To note about this clone: The read terminates 3 residues ahead of where the CDR3 ends, so the germline J gene completes it. V usage is TRBV2 and J usage is TRBJ1-4; no definite D call. Germline assignment: CDR1 SNHLY and CDR2 FYNNEI. CDR3 length equals 12 residues. Trimming cost V 2 bases and J 8 bases, with 6 bases left between them. CDR3 bases read: TGTGCCAGCAGTGAACGGCGGGAAAAA. This encodes CASSERREK. The whole CDR3 reads CASSERREKLFF.

Of note for this clone: Read data end 3 residues before the CDR3 end; the end is taken from the germline J gene. V and J are TRBV5-1 and TRBJ2-3, with 7 bases aligning to TRBD2. Germline V CDR1 and CDR2: SGHRS, YFSETQ. The CDR3 has 18 amino acids. The V gene end was trimmed by 4 bases and the J gene end by 2 bases; junction bases not matched to a gene: 16. The covered CDR3 bases are TGCGCCAGCAGCGAAAGCGGGATGGCTCGGAGGACCACAGATACG. As protein: CASSESGMARRTTDT. The whole CDR3 is CASSESGMARRTTDTQYF.

Points on this clone: The CDR3 goes on 3 residues after the read ends, and that part is filled in from the germline J gene. The chain is built from TRBV19 and TRBJ1-3, with TRBD1 as a possible D gene (6 bases). The V and J ends lost 7 bases and 0 bases respectively, with 10 bases between them. Germline V gene data show CDR1 as LNHDA and CDR2 as SQIVND (reference sequence). This CDR3 spans 14 amino acids. The CDR3 here is CASTRGGSGNTIYF. The covered CDR3 bases are TGTGCCAGTACCCGAGGGGGCTCTGGAAACACC.

Regarding this clone: The DNA ends 3 residues before the CDR3 does, and the rest of the CDR3 is filled in from the germline J gene. The chain combines TRBV7-9 with TRBJ2-7, with TRBD1 identical over 7 bases. The CDR3 sequence is 14 residues long. Per germline, CDR1 SEHNR and CDR2 FQNEAQ (reference sequence). The V segment lost 2 bases and the J segment 5 bases; nucleotides outside the gene matches: 6. CDR3 residues: CASSLPQGSNEQYF. The covered CDR3 bases are TGTGCCAGCAGCTTACCACAGGGGAGTAACGAG.

The CDR3 bases that were read are TGTGCCAGCACCGAGCGGGGCACCACAGATACG. Translating it yields CASTERGTTDT. The CDR3 in its entirety is CASTERGTTDTQYF. The V call is TRBV5-4, the J call TRBJ2-3, with 7 nucleotides matching TRBD2. The CDR3 extends 3 residues past the end of the read, so its final part is completed from the germline J gene. The CDR3 contains 14 residues. After removal of 6 bases from V and 2 bases from J, the junction contained 6 bases not matched to a gene. Germline V CDR1 and CDR2: SGHNT, YYREEE (reference sequence).

Notes on this clone: The CDR3 end lies 3 residues beyond the end of the read and is filled in from the germline J gene. The chain carries TRBV30 and TRBJ2-4; D unclear. This CDR3 contains 10 residues. Per germline, CDR1 GTSNPN and CDR2 SVGIG (reference sequence). The DNA read from the CDR3 is TGTGCCTGGAGCGGGTATGGT. The encoded protein is CAWSGYG. The complete CDR3 reads CAWSGYGQYF.

As regards this clone: Read coverage stops 3 residues before the CDR3 terminus; the germline J gene supplies the remainder. The chain has TRBV7-6 and TRBJ2-3, with D maybe TRBD2 (6 bases). The germline V gene has CDR1 SGHVS and CDR2 FNYEAQ. The CDR3 consists of 14 residues. Here the CDR3 reads CASSPGGRGETQYF. The sequenced CDR3 bases are TGTGCCAGCAGCCCCGGGGGAAGGGGAGAGACG.

A word on this clone: The read ends 3 residues before the CDR3 terminus; that terminus is restored from the germline J gene. V and J are TRBV29-1 and TRBJ2-2, with TRBD1 matching 7 bases. This CDR3 is 14 amino acids long. Germline V lookup: CDR1 SQVTM, CDR2 ANQGSEA. CDR3 DNA, as far as it was read: TGCAGCGTTCGTGACAGGGCAACTAATGAAAAG. It is translated as CSVRDRATNEK. The CDR3 as a whole reads CSVRDRATNEKLFF.

The CDR3 reads CASSTTGGHTGELFF. The part of the CDR3 DNA that was read is TGTGCCAGCAGCACGACAGGGGGCCACACCGGGGAG. The genes are TRBV7-8 and TRBJ2-2, with TRBD1 identical over 10 bases. The read gets to within 3 residues of the CDR3 end, and the germline J gene fills in the rest. Germline CDR1 is SGHVS and CDR2 is FQNEAQ. The CDR3 sequence is 15 residues long. Losses at the gene ends were 5 bases for V and 3 bases for J; bases not matched to a gene: 3.

As concerns this clone: The read falls 3 residues short of the CDR3 end, and the missing part is taken from the germline J gene. The J gene is TRBJ2-7, the V gene TRBV5-4, with a tentative D call TRBD2 (6 bases). Trimming removed 3 bases from V and 4 bases from J, with 11 bases in between. There are 13 residues in the CDR3. Germline CDR1 and CDR2: SGHNT and YYREEE (reference sequence). CDR3 in amino acids: CASSSGTSYEQYF. The sequenced part of the CDR3 DNA is TGTGCCAGCAGCTCCGGGACTTCGTACGAG.

Concerning this clone: The read ends 3 residues before the CDR3 terminus; that terminus is restored from the germline J gene. J is TRBJ2-7 and V is TRBV6-2 or TRBV6-3, with TRBD2 identical over 7 bases. CDR1 is MNHEY, CDR2 SVGEGT, per germline. The CDR3 runs 16 residues. J gave up 2 bases and V 7 bases, and 14 bases lay outside the gene matches. The CDR3: CASNDGAWGGTYEQYF. The DNA read from the CDR3 is TGTGCCAGCAACGACGGTGCTTGGGGGGGGACCTACGAG.

Remarks on this clone: The CDR3 is cut off 3 residues early in the read; its end comes from the germline J gene. The chain combines TRBV20-1 with TRBJ2-5, with D possibly called TRBD1 or TRBD2 (5 bases each). Trimming removed 6 bases from V and 5 bases from J, with 7 bases in between. Germline V lookup: CDR1 DFQATT, CDR2 SNEGSKA (reference sequence). The CDR3 is 10 amino acids. The CDR3 reads CSAEGETQYF. Incomplete CDR3 DNA: TGCAGTGCCGAGGGGGAGACC.

With regard to this clone: The read finishes 3 residues shy of the CDR3 end, and the germline J gene is used to complete it. The rearrangement links TRBV7-9 to TRBJ1-3; a possible D gene is TRBD1 (5 bases). Deletions cut 5 bases from V and 2 bases from J, with 13 bases between. Germline V CDR1 and CDR2: SEHNR, FQNEAQ (reference sequence). The CDR3 consists of 15 residues. This chain's CDR3 is CASSRETAPGNTIYF. The sequenced CDR3 bases are TGTGCCAGCAGCAGGGAGACAGCGCCTGGAAACACC.

The CDR3 sequence: CASSMPITGNYGQYF. CDR3 DNA (partial): TGTGCCAGTAGTATGCCCATCACGGGTAACTATGGT. V and J are TRBV19 and TRBJ2-4; D not certain. The read halts 3 residues ahead of the CDR3 end, with the missing end drawn from the germline J gene. The length of the CDR3 is 15 residues. Germline assignment: CDR1 LNHDA and CDR2 SQIVND (reference sequence).

As to this clone: The CDR3 end falls 3 residues outside the read, so it is completed with the germline J gene. The rearrangement uses TRBV6-1 and TRBJ2-1, with 7 bases identical to TRBD2. V shed 0 bases and J 4 bases; nucleotides not matched to a gene: 12. This CDR3 has 18 amino acids. The V gene's germline CDR1 is MNHNS and CDR2 SASEGT. The sequenced CDR3 bases are TGTGCCAGCAGTGAAGCTCGACAGACTAGCCTCCTATACAATGAG. It translates to CASSEARQTSLLYNE. The whole CDR3 protein is CASSEARQTSLLYNEQFF.

CDR3 bases read: TGCAGTGCTCCGCGATTTACAGGGGGCGAA. Translated, it gives CSAPRFTGGE. The whole CDR3 is CSAPRFTGGEAFF. This rearrangement joins TRBV20-1 to TRBJ1-1; TRBD1 aligns across 9 bases. With the read ending 3 residues before the CDR3 end, the germline J gene is used to fill in that end. The CDR3 contains 13 residues. Germline V gene lookup returns CDR1 DFQATT and CDR2 SNEGSKA (reference sequence).